Shown below are 9 T cell receptor beta chains from a single sample sequenced in a study of memory CD4+ T cells and cytomegalovirus serostatus. Generated by immunoSEQ multiplex PCR, the TCRdb table keeps only in-frame clones and is missing some. The sample gives under 35,000 clones, about 76% of which show up once; roughly 1.1% is in the top ten. Single viable CD3+CD4+CD8-CD45RO+ cells were sorted as the memory CD4+ T cells. The source material was memory CD4+ T cells from blood. Receptors originate from an adult in good health and CMV-seronegative.

The chain links TRBV2 to TRBJ2-3; D is uncertain. The V end was cut by 5 bases, the J end by 2 bases, with 11 bases between. The germline gives CDR1 SNHLY, CDR2 FYNNEI. This CDR3 has 14 amino acids. The DNA for the CDR3 is TGTGCCAGCAGTTCAGGCGGCGCCACAGATACGCAGTATTTT. It yields the protein CASSSGGATDTQYF.

This clone is termed medium-sized. V is TRBV7-9 and J is TRBJ1-4; D gene unclear. Per germline, CDR1 SEHNR and CDR2 FQNEAQ (reference sequence). Trimming took 5 bases from V and 10 from J, leaving 8 bases between them. CDR3 length: 11 residues. The CDR3 here is CASSREGKLFF. The CDR3 DNA sequence: TGTGCCAGCAGCCGAGAGGGAAAACTGTTTTTT.

The CDR3 sequence is CASSFGARGQGRTIYF. CDR3 sequence (DNA): TGTGCCAGCAGTTTTGGGGCCCGCGGACAGGGTAGAACCATATATTTT. The chain is built from TRBV28 and TRBJ1-3; TRBD1 matches at 8 bases. Unmatched junction bases numbered 14, after V lost 3 bases and J lost 10 bases. The CDR3 is 16 residues long. Germline CDR1 and CDR2: MDHEN and SYDVKM.

The chain has TRBV7-2 and TRBJ2-3; 7 positions agree with TRBD2. J gave up 4 bases and V 2 bases, and 3 bases lay outside the gene matches. Looked up from germline, CDR1 is SGHTA and CDR2 is FQGNSA. CDR3 length equals 14 residues. CDR3 DNA sequence: TGTGCCAGCAGCTTATCCCGGGAGGCAGATACGCAGTATTTT. Protein sequence: CASSLSREADTQYF.

The chain is built from TRBV28 and TRBJ2-1; TRBD2 matches at 12 bases. Germline values: CDR1 MDHEN, CDR2 SYDVKM. This CDR3 contains 17 residues. V shed 3 bases and J 4 bases; nucleotides not matched to a gene: 7. CDR3 loop: CASSFRRLAGDYNEQFF. CDR3 nucleotides: TGTGCCAGCAGTTTCCGCCGACTAGCGGGAGATTACAATGAGCAGTTCTTC.

This rearrangement joins TRBV19 to TRBJ1-1; 7 bases match TRBD1. V lost 10 bases and J lost 5; bases outside the gene matches: 7. CDR3 length equals 12 residues. The germline V gene encodes CDR1 LNHDA and CDR2 SQIVND (reference sequence). CDR3 loop: CATRRGQTEAFF. The CDR3 bases are TGTGCCACTCGAAGGGGGCAGACTGAAGCTTTCTTT.

The chain has TRBV6-1 and TRBJ2-2; tentatively, D is TRBD2 (6 bases). The CDR3 is 16 residues long. V was cut by 4 bases and J by 7 bases, with 19 bases left in between. The germline V gene encodes CDR1 MNHNS and CDR2 SASEGT. The CDR3: CASSVRDFTTFGELFF. Here the CDR3 DNA reads TGTGCCAGCAGTGTTCGGGACTTCACCACCTTCGGGGAGCTGTTTTTT.

This chain connects TRBV28 to TRBJ2-5; D gene unclear. CDR3 length: 11 residues. The V end was cut by 6 bases, the J end by 0 bases, with 2 bases between. CDR1 is MDHEN and CDR2 is SYDVKM in the germline V gene. In DNA form, the CDR3 reads TGTGCCAGCAGGAACCAAGAGACCCAGTACTTC. Translating gives CASRNQETQYF. Filled out from reference TRBV28 and TRBJ2-5, the complete variable domain reads DVKVTQSSRYLVKRTGEKVFLECVQDMDHENMFWYRQDPGLGLRLIYFSYDVKMKEKGDIPEGYSVSREKKERFSLILESASTNQTSMYLCASRNQETQYFGPGTRLLVL.

The chain uses TRBV30 and TRBJ2-7; 9 positions match TRBD1. CDR1 and CDR2 (germline): GTSNPN, SVGIG (reference sequence). The CDR3 runs to 13 residues. Trimming at V came to 5 bases and at J to 3 bases, leaving 5 bases not matched to a gene. The CDR3 DNA follows: TGTGCCTGGGAGAGGGGACAGGGCTACGAGCAGTACTTC. Amino acids: CAWERGQGYEQYF.